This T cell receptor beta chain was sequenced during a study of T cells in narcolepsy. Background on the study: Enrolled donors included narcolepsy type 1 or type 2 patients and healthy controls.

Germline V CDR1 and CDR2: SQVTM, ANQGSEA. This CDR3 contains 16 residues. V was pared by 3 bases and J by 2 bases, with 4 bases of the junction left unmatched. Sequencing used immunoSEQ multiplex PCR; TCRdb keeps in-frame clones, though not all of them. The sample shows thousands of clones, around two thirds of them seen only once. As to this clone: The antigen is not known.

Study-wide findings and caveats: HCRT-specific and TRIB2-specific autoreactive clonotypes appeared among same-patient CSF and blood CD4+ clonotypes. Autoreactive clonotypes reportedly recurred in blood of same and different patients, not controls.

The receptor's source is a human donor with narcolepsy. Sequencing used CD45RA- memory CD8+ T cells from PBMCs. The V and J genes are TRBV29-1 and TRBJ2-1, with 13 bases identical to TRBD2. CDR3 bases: TGCAGCGTTGATGATGGACTAGCGGGGGCCTACAATGAGCAGTTCTTC. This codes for CSVDDGLAGAYNEQFF.